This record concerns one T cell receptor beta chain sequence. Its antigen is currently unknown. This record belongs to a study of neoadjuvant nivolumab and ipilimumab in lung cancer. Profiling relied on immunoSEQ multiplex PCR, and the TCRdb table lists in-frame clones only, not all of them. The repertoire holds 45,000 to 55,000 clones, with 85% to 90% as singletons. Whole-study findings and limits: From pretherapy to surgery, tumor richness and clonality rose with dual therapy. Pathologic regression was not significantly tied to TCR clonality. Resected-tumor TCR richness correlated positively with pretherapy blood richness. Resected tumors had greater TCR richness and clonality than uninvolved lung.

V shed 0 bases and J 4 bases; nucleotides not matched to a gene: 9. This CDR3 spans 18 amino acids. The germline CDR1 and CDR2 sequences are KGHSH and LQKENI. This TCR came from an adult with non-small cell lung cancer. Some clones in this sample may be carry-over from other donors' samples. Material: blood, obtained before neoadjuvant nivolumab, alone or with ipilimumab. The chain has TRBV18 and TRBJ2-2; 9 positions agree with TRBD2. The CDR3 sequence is CASSPPNLAGLSTGELFF. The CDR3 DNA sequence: TGTGCCAGCTCACCACCGAACCTAGCGGGACTAAGCACCGGGGAGCTGTTTTTT.